This T cell receptor beta chain stems from a study of cytomegalovirus exposure and HLA in healthy donors. Regarding the study as a whole: High specificity and sensitivity for cytomegalovirus status were reported for the classifier. Later on, analysis showed that most CMV-associated TCR beta chains appeared to be HLA-restricted. In a later analysis, HLA-associated TCR beta chains were more clonally expanded than equally common others. Being productive about 87% or about 30% of the time was typical of most TCR beta V segments in an earlier analysis.

PCR primers comprised 60 Vbeta and 13 Jbeta primers. Produced via immunoSEQ multiplex PCR; TCRdb's table is partial and in-frame only. Among about 130,000 clones listed, about 10% were seen once. This clone turned up a few times. Its target is unknown. The sequenced sample consisted of PBMCs. This TCR derives from a woman aged 18-29 years in good health and CMV-seropositive.

Here the CDR3 reads CASSLPSGSSRQYF. The CDR3 nucleotides are TGTGCCAGCAGTCTCCCTAGCGGGAGCTCTCGGCAGTACTTC. V and J are TRBV25-1 and TRBJ2-7, with 10 bases aligning to TRBD2. CDR3 length: 14 residues. Germline CDR1 and CDR2: MGHDK and SYGVNS. Trimming took 5 bases from V and 9 from J; bases not matched to a gene: 10.